What follows are 15 T cell receptor beta chains derived from one specimen sequenced in a study of blood T cell repertoires in COVID-19. TCRdb's copy holds only in-frame clones and misses some; the assay was immunoSEQ multiplex PCR. The sample has 250,000 to 350,000 clones; around 88% are singletons. Material: peripheral blood. Every receptor here comes from a man aged 25-45 years with acute or convalescent COVID-19.

This chain links TRBV6-1 with TRBJ1-1; 8 bases agree with TRBD1. CDR3 length: 17 residues. Germline CDR1 and CDR2: MNHNS and SASEGT. V lost 0 bases to trimming and J lost 1 base; unmatched junction nucleotides: 7. CDR3 bases: TGTGCCAGCAGTGAAGCCCGGGACAGGAGACCGAACACTGAAGCTTTCTTT. Amino acid sequence: CASSEARDRRPNTEAFF.

The rearrangement joins TRBV7-8 to TRBJ2-7; no definite D call. CDR1 is SGHVS, CDR2 FQNEAQ, per germline. Trimming took 4 bases from V and 6 from J, leaving 13 bases between them. The length of the CDR3 is 13 residues. CDR3 in DNA: TGTGCCAGCAGCTATGACCTGAGCGCCGAGCAGTACTTC. As protein: CASSYDLSAEQYF.

This clone came up once. The germline gene is not matched at one end of the junction; a read error may be the cause. The chain has TRBV29-1 and TRBJ2-7; possible D gene TRBD1, 5 bases. Germline V gene sequence: CDR1 SQVTM, CDR2 ANQGSEA. The CDR3 extends over 11 amino acids. This chain's CDR3 is CSVGFDRRLDF. CDR3 coding DNA: TGCAGCGTTGGATTCGACAGACGATTGGACTTC.

This sequence joins TRBV19 and TRBJ2-7; D is perhaps TRBD1 (6 bases). The CDR3 is made up of 14 amino acids. Looked up from germline, CDR1 is LNHDA and CDR2 is SQIVND (reference sequence). Trimming shortened V by 5 bases and J by 2 bases, and 13 bases separated the two germline ends. The CDR3 here is CASSASGQTYEQYF. Written as DNA, the CDR3 is TGTGCCAGTAGTGCCTCCGGACAGACCTACGAGCAGTACTTC.

This chain connects TRBV7-9 to TRBJ2-2; TRBD1 matches at 8 bases. This CDR3 contains 11 residues. Germline assignment: CDR1 SEHNR and CDR2 FQNEAQ (reference sequence). Trimming took 9 bases from V and 6 from J; bases not matched to a gene: 0. CDR3 bases: TGTGCCAGGGACAGGGCCGGGGAGCTGTTTTTT. It codes for CARDRAGELFF.

The CDR3 here is CAWRGGNTEAFF. The CDR3 nucleotides are TGTGCCTGGAGGGGGGGGAACACTGAAGCTTTCTTT. V usage is TRBV30 and J usage is TRBJ1-1; tentative D call: TRBD1 (5 bases). Germline loops: CDR1 GTSNPN, CDR2 SVGIG (reference sequence). The CDR3 runs 12 residues. V lost 3 bases to trimming and J lost 1 base, with 6 bases between them.

The J gene is TRBJ1-2, the V gene TRBV5-1; D is uncertain. The germline CDR1 and CDR2 sequences are SGHRS and YFSETQ. CDR3 length: 14 residues. Trimming stripped 0 bases from V and 5 bases from J, with 11 bases between. CDR3 region: CASSLGIAIYGYTF. The CDR3 bases are TGCGCCAGCAGCTTGGGCATAGCGATTTATGGCTACACCTTC.

This rearrangement joins TRBV14 to TRBJ2-5; TRBD2 matches 10 bases. The germline V gene has CDR1 SGHDN and CDR2 FVKESK. With V trimmed by 2 bases and J by 4 bases, 4 bases remained unmatched. CDR3 size: 15 residues. This CDR3 reads CASSQPLAGVETQYF. As DNA, the CDR3 is TGTGCCAGCAGCCAACCCCTAGCGGGAGTAGAGACCCAGTACTTC.

This rearrangement joins TRBV5-4 to TRBJ1-2; 10 nucleotides match TRBD1. The V segment lost 0 bases and the J segment 8 bases; nucleotides outside the gene matches: 10. The CDR3 is 16 amino acids. Per germline, CDR1 SGHNT and CDR2 YYREEE (reference sequence). Written as DNA, the CDR3 is TGTGCCAGCAGCTTGGGAGGGACAGGGGCTTTTAGCGGCTACACCTTC. Residues: CASSLGGTGAFSGYTF. Filled out from reference TRBV5-4 and TRBJ1-2, the complete variable domain reads ETGVTQSPTHLIKTRGQQVTLRCSSQSGHNTVSWYQQALGQGPQFIFQYYREEENGRGNFPPRFSGLQFPNYSSELNVNALELDDSALYLCASSLGGTGAFSGYTFGSGTRLTVV.

The chain links TRBV4-2 to TRBJ2-3; D not certain. Deletions cut 1 base from V and 5 bases from J, with 7 bases between. The CDR3 contains 13 residues. Germline lookup yields CDR1 LGHNA and CDR2 YNFKEQ. CDR3 in amino acids: CASSQGAVDTQYF. The CDR3 coding sequence is TGTGCCAGCAGCCAAGGGGCAGTAGATACGCAGTATTTT.

The chain joins TRBV18 to TRBJ1-2; 8 bases line up with TRBD1. The CDR3 contains 16 residues. CDR1 KGHSH and CDR2 LQKENI come from the germline V gene. The J segment lost 6 bases and the V segment lost 3 bases, leaving 12 bases of the junction unmatched. The CDR3: CASSPTRQGSRDGYTF. The CDR3 DNA is TGTGCCAGCTCACCCACGAGACAGGGGTCTCGGGATGGCTACACCTTC.

The gene calls are TRBV14 and TRBJ2-4; perhaps TRBD1 as D (7 bases). The V end was cut by 1 base, the J end by 2 bases, with 18 bases between. This CDR3 is 18 amino acids long. CDR1 is SGHDN and CDR2 is FVKESK in the germline V gene. The CDR3, as DNA: TGTGCCAGCAGCCAAGGACAGGGACTGGGTGAGACCAAAAACATTCAGTACTTC. Amino acids: CASSQGQGLGETKNIQYF.

The chain is built from TRBV28 and TRBJ2-7, with TRBD2 identical over 10 bases. This CDR3 comprises 13 residues. From germline, CDR1 is MDHEN and CDR2 SYDVKM. Losses at the gene ends were 8 bases for V and 4 bases for J; bases not matched to a gene: 5. The CDR3 protein is CASLTSGAYEQYF. The CDR3 region has the DNA TGTGCCAGCCTTACTAGCGGGGCTTACGAGCAGTACTTC.

This chain uses TRBV9 with TRBJ1-4; D remains unclear. CDR1 and CDR2 (germline): SGDLS, YYNGEE. The CDR3 contains 17 residues. V lost 1 base, J lost 4 bases, and 17 bases lay in between. Written as DNA, the CDR3 is TGTGCCAGCAGCGTATTTGACATGGGCAGTGATAATGAAAAACTGTTTTTT. Its protein is CASSVFDMGSDNEKLFF. The variable domain in full, with the rest retrieved from reference TRBV9 and TRBJ1-4, is DSGVTQTPKHLITATGQRVTLRCSPRSGDLSVYWYQQSLDQGLQFLIQYYNGEERAKGNILERFSAQQFPDLHSELNLSSLELGDSALYFCASSVFDMGSDNEKLFFGSGTQLSVL.

The sample holds a few counts of this clone. The chain is built from TRBV28 and TRBJ1-4; unclear D gene. The CDR3 spans 14 residues. Germline V gene sequence: CDR1 MDHEN, CDR2 SYDVKM. The V end lost 6 bases, the J end lost 11 bases, and 19 bases lay between the germline ends. The CDR3 loop reads CASRSDNAGWKLFF. DNA of the CDR3: TGTGCCAGCAGGAGCGACAACGCGGGCTGGAAACTGTTTTTT.